These 26 T cell receptor beta chains came from one sample sequenced in a study of cytomegalovirus exposure and HLA in healthy donors. PCR primers comprised 60 Vbeta and 13 Jbeta primers. The assay was immunoSEQ multiplex PCR, and TCRdb's table has in-frame clones only and misses some. The data contain roughly 130,000 clones, 60% to 80% of them singletons. The sample comprised PBMCs. Receptors were obtained from an older woman in good health and CMV-seropositive.

The V and J genes are TRBV19 and TRBJ1-3; D is undetermined. Between the trimmed V and J ends, which lost 9 bases and 4 bases, there was a span of 16 bases. Germline assignment: CDR1 LNHDA and CDR2 SQIVND (reference sequence). The CDR3 runs to 14 residues. CDR3 sequence reads: CASRGASLGNTIYF. In DNA, the CDR3 is TGTGCCAGCCGGGGAGCTTCCCTGGGAAACACCATATATTTT.

The V call is TRBV9, the J call TRBJ2-5; possible D gene TRBD2, 5 bases. The DNA end lines up better with TRBJ2-7; the J call may be wrong. The CDR3 consists of 14 residues. Germline V CDR1 and CDR2: SGDLS, YYNGEE. CDR3 sequence: CASSVAGINYEQYF. For the CDR3, the DNA is TGTGCCAGCAGCGTGGCCGGGATAAACTACGAGCAGTACTTC.

This chain joins TRBV13 and TRBJ1-6, with D unclear. V lost 5 bases and J 4 bases, leaving 15 bases between the germline ends. Germline V lookup: CDR1 PRHDT, CDR2 FYEKMQ (reference sequence). The CDR3 extends over 16 amino acids. The CDR3 DNA reads as TGTGCCAGCAGCCCCGTCTTCCGGGAATATAATTCACCCCTCCACTTT. This codes for CASSPVFREYNSPLHF.

The chain employs TRBV5-1 and TRBJ1-1; no definite D call. The CDR3 loop spans 14 amino acids. The germline gives CDR1 SGHRS, CDR2 YFSETQ. Trimming cost V 0 bases and J 2 bases, with 8 bases left between them. CDR3 sequence reads: CASSLGRGNTEAFF. Written as DNA, the CDR3 is TGCGCCAGCAGCTTGGGACGGGGAAACACTGAAGCTTTCTTT. Looking up the rest from reference TRBV5-1 and TRBJ1-1 gives the full variable domain: KAGVTQTPRYLIKTRGQQVTLSCSPISGHRSVSWYQQTPGQGLQFLFEYFSETQRNKGNFPGRFSGRQFSNSRSEMNVSTLELGDSALYLCASSLGRGNTEAFFGQGTRLTVV.

The chain has TRBV9 and TRBJ2-3; TRBD1 aligns across 7 bases. Trimming removed 1 base from V and 1 base from J; junction bases left unmatched: 3. Germline V gene sequence: CDR1 SGDLS, CDR2 YYNGEE. CDR3 length: 15 residues. Here the CDR3 reads CASSVWDSGTDTQYF. CDR3 in DNA: TGTGCCAGCAGCGTATGGGACAGCGGCACAGATACGCAGTATTTT.

The chain carries TRBV27 and TRBJ1-5, with D hard to call. The CDR3 is made up of 18 amino acids. The germline CDR1 and CDR2 sequences are MNHEY and SMNVEV (reference sequence). V shed 6 bases and J shed 0 bases, with 21 bases lying between them. The CDR3, as DNA: TGTGCCAGCAGCACCGGAGGGAGTAGGGCTTATAGCAATCAGCCCCAGCATTTT. It codes for CASSTGGSRAYSNQPQHF.

This clone was recorded only once. V and J are TRBV5-1 and TRBJ2-1; the D gene is possibly TRBD1 (5 bases). Per germline, CDR1 SGHRS and CDR2 YFSETQ. The CDR3 has 14 residues. V shed 5 bases and J shed 5 bases, with 14 bases lying between them. The CDR3 is CASSRQSDNNEQFF. CDR3 coding DNA: TGCGCCAGCAGTAGACAATCGGACAACAATGAGCAGTTCTTC.

The J gene is TRBJ1-1, the V gene TRBV2; 9 nucleotides align to TRBD1. Trimming took 7 bases from V and 4 from J; bases not matched to a gene: 10. From germline, CDR1 is SNHLY and CDR2 FYNNEI. The CDR3 sequence is 15 residues long. The DNA for the CDR3 is TGTGCCAGCAACTCACAGGGGGCCCGGGTCACTGAAGCTTTCTTT. Amino acids: CASNSQGARVTEAFF.

The chain employs TRBV9 and TRBJ2-3, with a weak D call TRBD1 (6 bases). Germline-derived CDR1 and CDR2 are SGDLS and YYNGEE. V was shortened by 4 bases and J by 2 bases, with 14 bases between the two germline ends. The CDR3 consists of 15 residues. CDR3 loop: CASSPFWDNTDTQYF. The CDR3 region has the DNA TGTGCCAGCAGCCCCTTCTGGGACAACACAGATACGCAGTATTTT.

V and J are TRBV5-1 and TRBJ2-7, with 10 positions matching TRBD2. The germline V gene has CDR1 SGHRS and CDR2 YFSETQ. The CDR3 has 14 residues. V gave up 4 bases and J gave up 5 bases; unmatched junction bases: 6. This CDR3 reads CASSLTSGANEQYF. Here the CDR3 DNA reads TGCGCCAGCAGCCTTACTAGCGGGGCCAACGAGCAGTACTTC.

The rearrangement links TRBV12-5 to TRBJ2-6; 7 positions agree with TRBD1. The ends lost 5 bases at V and 0 bases at J; junction bases unmatched: 7. Germline V gene lookup returns CDR1 LGHNT and CDR2 FRNRAP. CDR3 length equals 17 residues. CDR3 region: CASGPRQGVSGANVLTF. As DNA, the CDR3 is TGTGCTAGTGGTCCCAGACAGGGAGTCTCTGGGGCCAACGTCCTGACTTTC.

The chain links TRBV18 to TRBJ1-5; possible D gene TRBD1, 5 bases. The germline gives CDR1 KGHSH, CDR2 LQKENI. V was pared by 6 bases and J by 3 bases, with 12 bases between. This CDR3 comprises 14 residues. The CDR3 bases are TGTGCCAGCTCCGGGGGGGGGAACAATCAGCCCCAGCATTTT. Its protein is CASSGGGNNQPQHF.

The chain is built from TRBV6-5 and TRBJ1-6, with 8 nucleotides matching TRBD1. The junction had 10 bases not matched to a gene; V was cut back by 2 bases and J by 10 bases. Germline-derived CDR1 and CDR2 are MNHEY and SVGAGI. The CDR3 covers 16 residues. Here the CDR3 reads CASSYTEQGVGSPLHF. The CDR3 nucleotides read TGTGCCAGCAGTTACACTGAACAGGGGGTAGGATCACCCCTCCACTTT.

The chain joins TRBV19 to TRBJ1-2; 9 positions agree with TRBD1. Looked up from germline, CDR1 is LNHDA and CDR2 is SQIVND (reference sequence). V lost 9 bases, J lost 6 bases, and 11 bases stayed unmatched. CDR3 length equals 14 residues. As DNA, the CDR3 is TGTGCCAGCACCGGACAGGGGAGGGTGGATGGCTACACCTTC. This encodes CASTGQGRVDGYTF.

A word on this clone: One end of the junction fails to match germline, which may point to a read error. This chain connects TRBV11-2 to TRBJ1-2, with a tentative D call TRBD1 (6 bases). The CDR3 spans 15 residues. The germline V gene has CDR1 SGHAT and CDR2 FQNNGV. In DNA form, the CDR3 reads TGTGCCAGCACCTTACAGGGATCAGGCCCCTATGGCTACACCTTC. This codes for CASTLQGSGPYGYTF.

The chain employs TRBV7-2 and TRBJ1-6; D remains ambiguous. Between the trimmed V and J ends, which lost 2 bases and 7 bases, there was a span of 9 bases. The CDR3 is 14 residues long. Germline lookup yields CDR1 SGHTA and CDR2 FQGNSA. The CDR3 sequence is CASSLRVLNSPLHF. CDR3 bases: TGTGCCAGCAGCTTACGGGTTCTAAATTCACCCCTCCACTTT.

The chain has TRBV19 and TRBJ1-5; a weak D match, TRBD1 (6 bases). The length of the CDR3 is 14 residues. Trimming left V 3 bases short and J 5 bases short, with 11 bases between. The germline CDR1 and CDR2 sequences are LNHDA and SQIVND (reference sequence). CDR3 sequence reads: CASSIGGGHQPQHF. The CDR3 coding sequence is TGTGCCAGTAGTATTGGGGGGGGCCATCAGCCCCAGCATTTT.

This chain joins TRBV29-1 and TRBJ1-5; D unclear. V shed 6 bases and J shed 0 bases, with 9 bases lying between them. The CDR3 sequence is 13 residues long. Germline CDR1 reads SQVTM; CDR2 reads ANQGSEA. The CDR3 spells CSVEVYSNQPQHF. The CDR3 DNA reads as TGCAGCGTGGAGGTGTATAGCAATCAGCCCCAGCATTTT. Full variable domain (rest looked up from reference TRBV29-1 and TRBJ1-5): SAVISQKPSRDICQRGTSLTIQCQVDSQVTMMFWYRQQPGQSLTLIATANQGSEATYESGFVIDKFPISRPNLTFSTLTVSNMSPEDSSIYLCSVEVYSNQPQHFGDGTRLSIL.

This sequence joins TRBV7-9 and TRBJ2-7; D is uncertain. CDR1 is SEHNR, CDR2 FQNEAQ, per germline (reference sequence). The CDR3 extends over 14 amino acids. Deletions cut 1 base from V and 3 bases from J, with 10 bases between. CDR3 in DNA: TGTGCCAGCAGCTTAGGCGCTACTCTCTACGAGCAGTACTTC. Amino acids: CASSLGATLYEQYF.

The chain joins TRBV9 to TRBJ1-4, with 11 bases identical to TRBD1. Trimming cost V 0 bases and J 6 bases; bases outside gene matches: 1. Germline CDR1 is SGDLS and CDR2 is YYNGEE. This CDR3 spans 15 amino acids. The CDR3 reads CASSVGTGGYEKLFF. The DNA for the CDR3 is TGTGCCAGCAGCGTAGGGACAGGGGGCTATGAAAAACTGTTTTTT.

The rearrangement links TRBV5-4 to TRBJ2-7; TRBD2 matches at 8 bases. Trimming removed 1 base from V and 5 bases from J; junction bases left unmatched: 2. Germline values: CDR1 SGHNT, CDR2 YYREEE (reference sequence). The CDR3 runs to 13 residues. The chain's CDR3 is CASSLRGGNEQYF. CDR3 coding DNA: TGTGCCAGCAGCTTGCGGGGGGGAAACGAGCAGTACTTC.

The DNA for the CDR3 is TGTGCCAGCAGCCAAGAAACAGGGCTAAATGAAAAACTGTTTTTT. Translated, it gives CASSQETGLNEKLFF. The chain joins TRBV14 to TRBJ1-4; perhaps TRBD1 as D (6 bases). This CDR3 has 15 residues. The ends were cut back, 0 bases at V and 5 bases at J, with 10 bases in the middle. Germline CDR1 reads SGHDN; CDR2 reads FVKESK.

This clone was picked up a small number of times. The genes are TRBV6-5 and TRBJ2-7, with D possibly being TRBD2 (6 bases). The CDR3 covers 13 residues. Germline CDR1 and CDR2: MNHEY and SVGAGI. The V and J ends lost 2 bases and 2 bases respectively, with 7 bases between them. The DNA of the CDR3 is TGTGCCAGCAGTTACGGGGGGACCTACGAGCAGTACTTC. It encodes CASSYGGTYEQYF.

This sequence joins TRBV5-6 and TRBJ2-7; possibly TRBD1 for D (6 bases). The CDR3 runs to 15 residues. Trimming pared 1 base from V and 5 bases from J, leaving 16 bases between. Germline CDR1 SGHDT, CDR2 YYEEEE. The CDR3 DNA reads as TGTGCCAGCAGCTTGAAACAGGGATCATCCCACGAGCAGTACTTC. Translation: CASSLKQGSSHEQYF.

This clone appeared a few times. The chain links TRBV5-1 to TRBJ2-7; a weak D match, TRBD2 (6 bases). Trimming took 2 bases from V and 6 from J, leaving 15 bases between them. Per germline, CDR1 SGHRS and CDR2 YFSETQ. The CDR3 sequence is 14 residues long. The CDR3 nucleotides are TGCGCCAGCAGCTTAGACCCAGGAGGGCTCGAGCAGTACTTC. It encodes CASSLDPGGLEQYF.

In its sample, this clone ranks as medium-sized. The rearrangement joins TRBV5-5 to TRBJ1-1, with TRBD1 matching over 7 bases. Germline-derived CDR1 and CDR2 are SGHKS and YYEKEE (reference sequence). V lost 4 bases and J lost 5; bases outside the gene matches: 8. This CDR3 has 14 amino acids. The CDR3 sequence: CASSQGQSITEAFF. The CDR3, as DNA: TGTGCCAGCAGCCAGGGACAGTCGATTACTGAAGCTTTCTTT.